Presented here are 27 T cell receptor beta chains from one specimen sequenced in a study of graft-versus-host responses after intestinal transplantation. Libraries were prepared by immunoSEQ multiplex PCR; TCRdb keeps only in-frame clonotypes and omits some of them. The sample shows 140,000 or so clones, nearly 95% of them seen only once. Which antigens these TCRs recognize remains unknown. This specimen consisted of unstimulated CD4+ T cells sorted from spleen or lymph node cells, obtained before intestinal transplant. Receptors originate from a human donor who received an intestinal transplant.

This clone occurred once. V usage is TRBV30 and J usage is TRBJ2-7, with D maybe TRBD2 (6 bases). The V gene's germline CDR1 is GTSNPN and CDR2 SVGIG (reference sequence). The germline V and J ends were trimmed by 8 bases and 1 base, with 15 bases remaining between them. The length of the CDR3 is 13 residues. The CDR3 loop reads CAIAGGKSYEQYF. The DNA of the CDR3 is TGTGCCATCGCGGGCGGGAAGTCCTACGAGCAGTACTTC.

The V call is TRBV9, the J call TRBJ2-5, with 10 bases lining up with TRBD2. The CDR3 has 14 residues. Germline CDR1 and CDR2: SGDLS and YYNGEE. The trim removed 4 bases at V and 5 bases at J, leaving 5 bases unmatched. The CDR3 reads CASSSLAGVETQYF. In DNA form, the CDR3 reads TGTGCCAGCAGCTCCCTAGCGGGAGTCGAGACCCAGTACTTC.

This chain links TRBV28 with TRBJ2-5, with a possible D match to TRBD1 (5 bases). The J call may be mistaken, given a closer DNA end match to TRBJ2-7. The CDR3 is made up of 15 amino acids. Germline loops: CDR1 MDHEN, CDR2 SYDVKM. The chain's CDR3 is CASSFKAGRSYEQYF. Written as DNA, the CDR3 is TGTGCCAGCAGTTTTAAGGCAGGGCGAAGCTACGAGCAGTACTTC.

V usage is TRBV4-3 and J usage is TRBJ2-1, with D unclear. CDR3 length equals 15 residues. Per the germline V gene, CDR1 is LGHNA and CDR2 is YSLEER. Trimming removed 1 base from V and 3 bases from J, with 10 bases in between. Here the CDR3 DNA reads TGCGCCAGCAGCCAAGTAGTAGGTGTCTACAATGAGCAGTTCTTC. Protein sequence: CASSQVVGVYNEQFF.

The CDR3 loop reads CASSSRSGGAYNEQFF. The DNA of the CDR3 is TGTGCCAGCAGCTCCAGGAGCGGGGGTGCCTACAATGAGCAGTTCTTC. This rearrangement joins TRBV11-2 to TRBJ2-1, with 8 bases fitting TRBD2. The ends lost 4 bases at V and 2 bases at J; junction bases unmatched: 7. CDR3 size: 16 residues. Germline V gene lookup returns CDR1 SGHAT and CDR2 FQNNGV.

The V call is TRBV19, the J call TRBJ1-6, with D perhaps matching TRBD1 (5 bases). The germline CDR1 and CDR2 sequences are LNHDA and SQIVND (reference sequence). This CDR3 is 13 amino acids long. Between the trimmed V and J ends, which lost 4 bases and 8 bases, there was a span of 9 bases. This chain's CDR3 is CASSNRGDSPLHF. The DNA of the CDR3 is TGTGCCAGTAGTAACCGGGGGGATTCACCCCTCCACTTT.

The V call is TRBV11-2, the J call TRBJ2-7; no firm D call. Germline V gene sequence: CDR1 SGHAT, CDR2 FQNNGV. The CDR3 is made up of 14 amino acids. The V end was cut by 0 bases, the J end by 1 base, with 7 bases between. CDR3 residues: CASSLEAYSYEQYF. As DNA, the CDR3 is TGTGCCAGCAGCTTAGAGGCCTATTCCTACGAGCAGTACTTC.

The rearrangement links TRBV19 to TRBJ1-1; TRBD1 matches at 10 bases. The CDR3 runs to 13 residues. Trimming removed 9 bases from V and 5 bases from J; junction bases left unmatched: 6. In germline, CDR1 is LNHDA, CDR2 SQIVND (reference sequence). CDR3 bases: TGTGCCAGCGCACCGGGACAGGGGACTGAAGCTTTCTTT. Protein sequence: CASAPGQGTEAFF.

The chain recombines TRBV27 with TRBJ2-1; D may correspond to TRBD1 or TRBD2 (6 bases each). In germline, CDR1 is MNHEY, CDR2 SMNVEV (reference sequence). Between the trimmed V and J ends, which lost 1 base and 0 bases, there was a span of 13 bases. This CDR3 spans 17 amino acids. The CDR3 DNA reads TGTGCCAGCAGTTTATGGGGGGCAGCCAGCTCCTACAATGAGCAGTTCTTC. This gives the protein CASSLWGAASSYNEQFF.

This clone came up once. The CDR3 DNA follows: TGTGCCAGCTCCTCAGGGGTAGCCTCTAGCACAGATACGCAGTATTTT. It encodes CASSSGVASSTDTQYF. The chain recombines TRBV27 with TRBJ2-3, with D perhaps matching TRBD1 (6 bases). The CDR3 consists of 16 residues. Trimming stripped 8 bases from V and 0 bases from J, with 18 bases between. Germline-derived CDR1 and CDR2 are MNHEY and SMNVEV (reference sequence).

The V gene is TRBV5-5, the J gene TRBJ1-2, with D possibly TRBD1 on 6 matching bases. CDR3 length equals 15 residues. CDR1 SGHKS and CDR2 YYEKEE come from the germline V gene (reference sequence). The V and J ends lost 4 bases and 3 bases respectively, with 16 bases between them. This chain's CDR3 is CASSQLVRGDYGYTF. The CDR3 nucleotides read TGTGCCAGCAGCCAGCTTGTGAGGGGGGACTATGGCTACACCTTC.

CDR3 region: CASSLQNINPHEQFF. In DNA form, the CDR3 reads TGTGCCAGCAGCTTACAGAACATTAATCCTCATGAGCAGTTCTTC. J is TRBJ2-1 and V is TRBV7-3; no reliable D call. V was cut by 2 bases and J by 8 bases, with 16 bases left in between. The CDR3 consists of 15 residues. Germline CDR1 and CDR2: SGHTA and FQGTGA.

The V call is TRBV11-2, the J call TRBJ2-2, with 9 bases fitting TRBD2. This CDR3 has 16 amino acids. The germline V gene has CDR1 SGHAT and CDR2 FQNNGV. The J segment lost 2 bases and the V segment lost 2 bases, leaving 3 bases of the junction unmatched. CDR3 sequence (DNA): TGTGCCAGCAGCTTACGGCGGGAGGGCAACACCGGGGAGCTGTTTTTT. Its translation is CASSLRREGNTGELFF. Filled out from reference TRBV11-2 and TRBJ2-2, the complete variable domain reads EAGVAQSPRYKIIEKRQSVAFWCNPISGHATLYWYQQILGQGPKLLIQFQNNGVVDDSQLPKDRFSAERLKGVDSTLKIQPAKLEDSAVYLCASSLRREGNTGELFFGEGSRLTVL.

This chain links TRBV4-1 with TRBJ2-1; D remains unclear. From germline, CDR1 is MGHRA and CDR2 YSYEKL. CDR3 length: 14 amino acids. V was cut by 2 bases and J by 5 bases, with 10 bases left in between. DNA for the CDR3: TGCGCCAGCAGCCAAACCCCCCACCACAATGAGCAGTTCTTC. This encodes CASSQTPHHNEQFF.

Turning to this clone: The junction does not match germline at one end; this may be a read error. V usage is TRBV5-1 and J usage is TRBJ2-7; the D call may be TRBD1 or TRBD2 (5 bases each). The CDR3 has 12 amino acids. Germline lookup yields CDR1 SGHRS and CDR2 YFSETQ. The CDR3 is CASSLVGERHDF. In nucleotides, the CDR3 is TGCGCCAGCAGCTTGGTGGGGGAGCGGCACGACTTC.

The V call is TRBV4-3, the J call TRBJ2-3, with D perhaps matching TRBD2 (5 bases). Germline values: CDR1 LGHNA, CDR2 YSLEER. The CDR3 is made up of 16 amino acids. The V end was cut by 1 base, the J end by 0 bases, with 11 bases between. CDR3 nucleotides: TGCGCCAGCAGCCAAGGTCCTAGCTGGAGCACAGATACGCAGTATTTT. Translated, it gives CASSQGPSWSTDTQYF.

CDR3 sequence reads: CASRTSPLVTETQYF. Written as DNA, the CDR3 is TGTGCCAGCAGGACATCCCCCCTCGTAACTGAGACCCAGTACTTC. This sequence joins TRBV6-1 and TRBJ2-5; D unclear. Germline CDR1 is MNHNS and CDR2 is SASEGT. The CDR3 loop spans 15 amino acids. Trimming shortened V by 6 bases and J by 5 bases, and 19 bases separated the two germline ends.

V and J are TRBV27 and TRBJ1-1, with TRBD1 matching 8 bases. Trimming removed 8 bases from V and 4 bases from J; junction bases left unmatched: 9. Per germline, CDR1 MNHEY and CDR2 SMNVEV (reference sequence). The CDR3 sequence is 14 residues long. This chain's CDR3 is CASPPGGAGTEAFF. The CDR3 coding sequence is TGTGCCAGCCCCCCAGGGGGCGCGGGCACTGAAGCTTTCTTT.

The gene calls are TRBV5-6 and TRBJ2-3; 8 bases line up with TRBD1. Per the germline V gene, CDR1 is SGHDT and CDR2 is YYEEEE. J lost 0 bases, V lost 3 bases, and 9 bases had no gene match. The CDR3 covers 17 residues. The CDR3 coding sequence is TGTGCCAGCAGCTACGGGACAGGAGTTTTTAGCACAGATACGCAGTATTTT. Translating gives CASSYGTGVFSTDTQYF.

The CDR3 region has the DNA TGTGCCAGCAGTTACTCGGTAGCGGGGGCTCGGAATGAGCAGTTCTTC. Its protein is CASSYSVAGARNEQFF. The chain couples TRBV6-5 to TRBJ2-1, with 9 bases identical to TRBD2. In germline, CDR1 is MNHEY, CDR2 SVGAGI. The CDR3 extends over 16 amino acids. Losses at the gene ends were 0 bases for V and 7 bases for J; bases not matched to a gene: 7.

This sequence joins TRBV6-5 and TRBJ1-3; TRBD1 might be the D (6 bases). This CDR3 region has 13 residues. CDR1 is MNHEY, CDR2 SVGAGI, per germline. The V end was cut by 6 bases, the J end by 9 bases, with 15 bases between. The CDR3 sequence: CASSRDILATIYF. As DNA, the CDR3 is TGTGCCAGCAGCCGGGACATCCTGGCCACCATATATTTT.

V is TRBV5-6 and J is TRBJ2-7; TRBD1 matches at 7 bases. Germline trimming cut 2 bases from V and 4 bases from J; bases unmatched to any gene: 6. The CDR3 has 14 amino acids. Germline V gene sequence: CDR1 SGHDT, CDR2 YYEEEE. The CDR3 spells CASSLRGGRYEQYF. CDR3 nucleotides: TGTGCCAGCAGCTTACGAGGGGGCAGATACGAGCAGTACTTC.

The chain employs TRBV7-3 and TRBJ2-7; D remains ambiguous. This CDR3 is 13 amino acids long. Germline V lookup: CDR1 SGHTA, CDR2 FQGTGA. The V and J ends lost 1 base and 2 bases respectively, with 6 bases between them. CDR3 bases: TGTGCCAGCAGCTTAAGTGGTACCTACGAGCAGTACTTC. Translating gives CASSLSGTYEQYF. Full variable domain (rest looked up from reference TRBV7-3 and TRBJ2-7): GAGVSQTPSNKVTEKGKYVELRCDPISGHTALYWYRQSLGQGPEFLIYFQGTGAADDSGLPNDRFFAVRPEGSVSTLKIQRTERGDSAVYLCASSLSGTYEQYFGPGTRLTVT.

The chain couples TRBV4-3 to TRBJ2-7; 11 nucleotides agree with TRBD2. The CDR3 loop spans 18 amino acids. The V segment lost 2 bases and the J segment 4 bases; nucleotides outside the gene matches: 13. Germline V CDR1 and CDR2: LGHNA, YSLEER. Here the CDR3 reads CASSQTLPLAGVLYEQYF. The DNA for the CDR3 is TGCGCCAGCAGCCAAACTCTCCCACTAGCGGGAGTTCTTTACGAGCAGTACTTC.

J is TRBJ1-4 and V is TRBV5-1, with TRBD1 identical over 7 bases. The CDR3 runs 13 residues. In germline, CDR1 is SGHRS, CDR2 YFSETQ. Germline trimming cut 2 bases from V and 8 bases from J; bases unmatched to any gene: 3. Written as DNA, the CDR3 is TGCGCCAGCAGCTTCGTGACAGGGGAAAAACTGTTTTTT. It encodes CASSFVTGEKLFF.

The chain is built from TRBV28 and TRBJ2-5, with D unclear. CDR3 length: 16 residues. Germline CDR1 MDHEN, CDR2 SYDVKM. The germline V and J ends were trimmed by 2 bases and 0 bases, with 13 bases remaining between them. The CDR3 sequence is CASSLRQNLNQETQYF. The CDR3 region has the DNA TGTGCCAGCAGTTTACGGCAGAACTTAAACCAAGAGACCCAGTACTTC.

This chain uses TRBV7-7 with TRBJ2-7; no reliable D call. The CDR3 covers 14 residues. The V gene's germline CDR1 is SSHAT and CDR2 FNYEAQ (reference sequence). V was trimmed by 5 bases and J by 5 bases, leaving 16 bases between them. The CDR3 sequence: CASSKGGWQNEQYF. The CDR3 DNA reads TGTGCCAGCAGCAAGGGCGGTTGGCAGAACGAGCAGTACTTC.